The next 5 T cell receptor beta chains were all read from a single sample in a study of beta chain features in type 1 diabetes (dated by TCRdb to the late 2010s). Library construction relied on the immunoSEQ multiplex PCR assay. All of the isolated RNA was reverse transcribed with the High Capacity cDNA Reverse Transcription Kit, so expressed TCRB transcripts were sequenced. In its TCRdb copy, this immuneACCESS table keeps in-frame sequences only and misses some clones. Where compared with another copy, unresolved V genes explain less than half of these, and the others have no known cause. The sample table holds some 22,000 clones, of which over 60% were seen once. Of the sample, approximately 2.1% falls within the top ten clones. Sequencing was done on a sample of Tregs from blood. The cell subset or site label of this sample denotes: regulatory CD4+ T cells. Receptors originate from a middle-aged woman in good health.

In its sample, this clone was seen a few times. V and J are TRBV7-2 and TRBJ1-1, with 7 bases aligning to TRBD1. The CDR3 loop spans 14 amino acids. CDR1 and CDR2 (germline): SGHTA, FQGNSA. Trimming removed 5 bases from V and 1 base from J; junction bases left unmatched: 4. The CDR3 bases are TGTGCCAGCAGCCTAGGACAGGCGAACACTGAAGCTTTCTTT. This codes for CASSLGQANTEAFF.

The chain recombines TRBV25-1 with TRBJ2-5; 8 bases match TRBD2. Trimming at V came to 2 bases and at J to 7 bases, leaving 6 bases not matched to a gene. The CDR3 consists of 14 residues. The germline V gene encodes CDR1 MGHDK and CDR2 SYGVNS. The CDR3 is CASSEIISGGTQYF. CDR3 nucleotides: TGTGCCAGCAGTGAAATCATAAGCGGGGGGACCCAGTACTTC.

In DNA form, the CDR3 reads TGTGCCAGCCAGCGGGGAGATTCAGATACGCAGTATTTT. Protein sequence: CASQRGDSDTQYF. The V and J genes are TRBV9 and TRBJ2-3; 7 positions match TRBD2. CDR1 and CDR2 (germline): SGDLS, YYNGEE. The V gene end was trimmed by 7 bases and the J gene end by 4 bases; junction bases not matched to a gene: 6. The CDR3 extends over 13 amino acids. The entire variable domain, with the rest obtained from reference TRBV9 and TRBJ2-3, is as follows: DSGVTQTPKHLITATGQRVTLRCSPRSGDLSVYWYQQSLDQGLQFLIQYYNGEERAKGNILERFSAQQFPDLHSELNLSSLELGDSALYFCASQRGDSDTQYFGPGTRLTVL.

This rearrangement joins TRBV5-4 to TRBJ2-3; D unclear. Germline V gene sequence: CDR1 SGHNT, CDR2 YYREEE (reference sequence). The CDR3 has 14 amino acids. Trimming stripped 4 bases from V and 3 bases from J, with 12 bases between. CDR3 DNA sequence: TGTGCCAGCAGCCCCCGGGTGGATACAGATACGCAGTATTTT. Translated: CASSPRVDTDTQYF.

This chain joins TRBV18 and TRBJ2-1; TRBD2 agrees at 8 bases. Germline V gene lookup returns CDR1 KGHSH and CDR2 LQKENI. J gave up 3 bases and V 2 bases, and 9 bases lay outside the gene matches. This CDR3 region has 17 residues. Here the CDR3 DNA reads TGTGCCAGCTCACCAACGGCCGGGGGGGCGGGCTACAATGAGCAGTTCTTC. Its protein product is CASSPTAGGAGYNEQFF.